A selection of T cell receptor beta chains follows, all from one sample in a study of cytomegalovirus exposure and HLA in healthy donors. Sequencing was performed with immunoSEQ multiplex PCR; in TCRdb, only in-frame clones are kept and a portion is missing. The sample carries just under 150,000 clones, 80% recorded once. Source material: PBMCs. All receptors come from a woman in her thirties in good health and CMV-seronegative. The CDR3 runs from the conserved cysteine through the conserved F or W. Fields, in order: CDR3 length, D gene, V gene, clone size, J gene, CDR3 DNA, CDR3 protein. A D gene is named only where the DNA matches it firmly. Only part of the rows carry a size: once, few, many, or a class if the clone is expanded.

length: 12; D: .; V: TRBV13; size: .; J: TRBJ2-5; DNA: TGTGCCAGCAGCTTAGGCCTACAGACCCAGTACTTC; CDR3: CASSLGLQTQYF
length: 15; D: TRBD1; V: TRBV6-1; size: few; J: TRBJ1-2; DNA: TGTGCCAGCAGTGAAGCGCTCGGACAGGGTATTGGCTACACCTTC; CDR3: CASSEALGQGIGYTF
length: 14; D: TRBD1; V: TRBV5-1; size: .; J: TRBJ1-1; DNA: TGCGCCAGCAGCGGGGGACAGGGAAGCACTGAAGCTTTCTTT; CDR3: CASSGGQGSTEAFF
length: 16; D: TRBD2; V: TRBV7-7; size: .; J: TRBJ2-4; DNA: TGTGCCAGCAGCGCCGGGACTAGGGGGAGTGGGAACATTCAGTACTTC; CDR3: CASSAGTRGSGNIQYF
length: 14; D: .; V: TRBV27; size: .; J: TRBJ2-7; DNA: TGTGCCAGCAGTTTATCGGCAGGGCTGTACGAGCAGTACTTC; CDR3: CASSLSAGLYEQYF
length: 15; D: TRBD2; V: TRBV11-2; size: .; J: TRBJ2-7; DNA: TGTGCCAGCAGACCTCCGGGGAGGGGATCCTACGAGCAGTACTTC; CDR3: CASRPPGRGSYEQYF
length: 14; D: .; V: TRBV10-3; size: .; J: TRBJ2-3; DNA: TGTGCCATCAGTGGGGGGCGAGGCGCAGATACGCAGTATTTT; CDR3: CAISGGRGADTQYF
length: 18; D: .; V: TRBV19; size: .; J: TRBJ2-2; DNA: TGTGCCAGTAGTATATTGGCAGGGGCCGTTGCGAACACCGGGGAGCTGTTTTTT; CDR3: CASSILAGAVANTGELFF
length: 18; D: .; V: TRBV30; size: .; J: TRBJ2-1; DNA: TGTGCCTGGAACAAGAGGGCAAGCGGAATATCCCCGAACAATGAGCAGTTCTTC; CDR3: CAWNKRASGISPNNEQFF
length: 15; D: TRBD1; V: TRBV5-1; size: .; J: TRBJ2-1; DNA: TGCGCCAGCAGCCAAGCCGGGACAGGGCACAATGAGCAGTTCTTC; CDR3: CASSQAGTGHNEQFF
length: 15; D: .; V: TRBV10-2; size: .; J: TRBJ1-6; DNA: TGCGCCAGCAGTGAGTCAAGGCAGGGCGATTCACCCCTCCACTTT; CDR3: CASSESRQGDSPLHF
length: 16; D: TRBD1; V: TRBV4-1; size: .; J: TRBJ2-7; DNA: TGCGCCAGCAGCCATCCCCAGCAGGGACAGGCCTACGAGCAGTACTTC; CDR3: CASSHPQQGQAYEQYF
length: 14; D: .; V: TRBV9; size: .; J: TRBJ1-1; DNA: TGTGCCAGCAGCGTAGACAGCTCGACATATCAAGCTTTCTTT; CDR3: CASSVDSSTYQAFF
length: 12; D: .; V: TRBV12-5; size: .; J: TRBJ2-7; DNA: TGTGCTAGTGGTTTGGCCTTCGGGGAGCAGTACTTC; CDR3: CASGLAFGEQYF
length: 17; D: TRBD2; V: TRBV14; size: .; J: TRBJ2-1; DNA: TGTGCCAGCAGCCAAAAAGGGACTAGCGGGTTAGGAGATGAGCAGTTCTTC; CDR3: CASSQKGTSGLGDEQFF
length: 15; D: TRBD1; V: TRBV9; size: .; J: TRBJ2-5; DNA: TGTGCCAGCAGCGTAGGTCCAGGGGGCAGAGAGACCCAGTACTTC; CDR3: CASSVGPGGRETQYF
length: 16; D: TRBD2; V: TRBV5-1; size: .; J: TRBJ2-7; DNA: TGCGCCAGCAGCTATCGGACTAGCGGGAGGGCACACGAGCAGTACTTC; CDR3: CASSYRTSGRAHEQYF
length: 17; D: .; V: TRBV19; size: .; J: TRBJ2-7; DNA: TGTGCCAGTACTCAGGGAAGGCTTACAGGGCTCTCCTACGAGCAGTACTTC; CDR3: CASTQGRLTGLSYEQYF
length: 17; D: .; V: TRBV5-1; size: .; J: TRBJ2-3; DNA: TGCGCCAGCAGCTTGGCCAGTAGGGAGCCAGGCACAGATACGCAGTATTTT; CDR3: CASSLASREPGTDTQYF
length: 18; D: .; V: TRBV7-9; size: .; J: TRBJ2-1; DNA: TGTTCCAGCAGCCGATCGGCCCTAGGGAGCATCCCCCACAATGAGCAGTTCTTC; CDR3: CSSSRSALGSIPHNEQFF
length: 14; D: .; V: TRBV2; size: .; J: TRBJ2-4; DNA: TGTGCCAGCAGTAAAGGACAGTCATGGGACATTCAGTACTTC; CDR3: CASSKGQSWDIQYF
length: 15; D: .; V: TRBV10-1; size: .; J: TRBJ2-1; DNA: TGCGCCAGCAGTTTAGCGAAACCCCCCTACAATGAGCAGTTCTTC; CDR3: CASSLAKPPYNEQFF
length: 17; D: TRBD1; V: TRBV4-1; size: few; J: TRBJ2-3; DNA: TGCGCCAGCAGCCAAGGCGTGACAGGGATTAGCACAGATACGCAGTATTTT; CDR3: CASSQGVTGISTDTQYF
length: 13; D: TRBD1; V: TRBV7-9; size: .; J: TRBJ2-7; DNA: TGTGCCAGTAAACAGGGGGGACGATACGAGCAGTACTTC; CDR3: CASKQGGRYEQYF
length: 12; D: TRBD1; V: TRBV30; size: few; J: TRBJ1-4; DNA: TGTGCCTTTGGGACAGGGCATGAAAAACTGTTTTTT; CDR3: CAFGTGHEKLFF
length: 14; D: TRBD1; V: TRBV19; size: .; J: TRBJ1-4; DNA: TGTGCCAGTAGTATCGACAGGGGTGGCGAAAAACTGTTTTTT; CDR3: CASSIDRGGEKLFF
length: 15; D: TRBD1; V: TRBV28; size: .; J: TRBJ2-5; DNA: TGTGCCAGCAGTTTTACAGGGGGGAACCAAGAGACCCAGTACTTC; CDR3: CASSFTGGNQETQYF
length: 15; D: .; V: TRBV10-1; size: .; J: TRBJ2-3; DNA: TGCGCCAGCAGTGAGGGGACATCTGGGACAGATACGCAGTATTTT; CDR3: CASSEGTSGTDTQYF
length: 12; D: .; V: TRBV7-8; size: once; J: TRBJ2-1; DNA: TGTGCCAGCCTAGGAGGGAACAATGAGCAGTTCTTC; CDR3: CASLGGNNEQFF
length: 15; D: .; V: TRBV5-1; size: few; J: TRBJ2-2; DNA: TGCGCCAGCAGCTCGGACACAAGGAACACCGGGGAGCTGTTTTTT; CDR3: CASSSDTRNTGELFF
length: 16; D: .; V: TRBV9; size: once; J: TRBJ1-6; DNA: TGTGCCAGCAGCGTAGCTGCTTGGGGGGGTGATTCACCCCTCCACTTT; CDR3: CASSVAAWGGDSPLHF
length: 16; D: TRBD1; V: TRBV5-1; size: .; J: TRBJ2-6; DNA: TGCGCCAGCAGCAAAGAACAGGGGGAAGGGGCCAACGTCCTGACTTTC; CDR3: CASSKEQGEGANVLTF